The present TCR beta chain was sequenced within a study of graft-versus-host responses after intestinal transplantation. At the level of the study: Anti-thymocyte globulin induction, then tacrolimus and steroids for around three years, went to all recipients.

Measured with immunoSEQ multiplex PCR; TCRdb has only the in-frame clones, and not every one. The sample lists approximately 90,000 clones, about nine tenths occurring once. The study, taken as a whole, reports: Among recipient marrow samples, GvH clones were found; some appeared first in ileum or blood.

This CDR3 has 15 residues. CDR1 and CDR2 from the germline V gene are SGHRS and YFSETQ. V lost 1 base and J lost 4; bases outside the gene matches: 6. As to this clone: Its antigen remains unidentified.

This sequence originates from a human donor who was the organ donor for an intestinal transplant. The chain combines TRBV5-1 with TRBJ2-3, with TRBD2 matching over 7 bases. The source material was unstimulated CD4+ T cells sorted from spleen or lymph node cells, sampled before transplant. The CDR3 reads CASSLLTSIADTQYF. Written as DNA, the CDR3 is TGCGCCAGCAGCTTGTTGACTAGCATAGCAGATACGCAGTATTTT.